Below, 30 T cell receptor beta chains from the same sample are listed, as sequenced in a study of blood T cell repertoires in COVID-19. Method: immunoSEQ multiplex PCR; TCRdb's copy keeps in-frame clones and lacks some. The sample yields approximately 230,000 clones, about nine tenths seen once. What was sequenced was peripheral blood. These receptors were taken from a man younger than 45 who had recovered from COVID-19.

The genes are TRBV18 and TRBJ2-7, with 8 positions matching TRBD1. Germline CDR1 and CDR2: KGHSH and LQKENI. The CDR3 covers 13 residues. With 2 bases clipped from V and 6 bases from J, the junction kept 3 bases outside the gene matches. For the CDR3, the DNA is TGTGCCAGCTCACCAGCGACAGGGGCCGAGCAGTACTTC. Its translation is CASSPATGAEQYF.

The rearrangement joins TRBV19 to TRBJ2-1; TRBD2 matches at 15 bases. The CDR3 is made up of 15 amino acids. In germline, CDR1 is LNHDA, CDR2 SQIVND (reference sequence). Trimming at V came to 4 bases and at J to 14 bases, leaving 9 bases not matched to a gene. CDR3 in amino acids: CASSSGLAGGTREFF. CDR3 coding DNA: TGTGCCAGTAGTAGTGGACTAGCGGGGGGGACGCGAGAGTTCTTC.

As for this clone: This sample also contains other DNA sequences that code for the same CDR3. CDR3 loop: CASSLDSYGYTF. The DNA for the CDR3 is TGTGCCAGCAGCTTGGACAGCTATGGCTACACCTTC. This sequence joins TRBV7-9 and TRBJ1-2; D is possibly TRBD1 (6 bases). The V end lost 3 bases, the J end lost 4 bases, and 6 bases lay between the germline ends. The V gene's germline CDR1 is SEHNR and CDR2 FQNEAQ (reference sequence). CDR3 size: 12 residues. The entire variable domain, with the rest obtained from reference TRBV7-9 and TRBJ1-2, is as follows: DTGVSQNPRHKITKRGQNVTFRCDPISEHNRLYWYRQTLGQGPEFLTYFQNEAQLEKSRLLSDRFSAERPKGSFSTLEIQRTEQGDSAMYLCASSLDSYGYTFGSGTRLTVV.

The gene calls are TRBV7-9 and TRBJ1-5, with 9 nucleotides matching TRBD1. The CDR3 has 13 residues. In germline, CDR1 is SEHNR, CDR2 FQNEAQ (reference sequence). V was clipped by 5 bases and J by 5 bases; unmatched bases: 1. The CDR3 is CASSRTGDQPQHF. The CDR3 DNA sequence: TGTGCCAGCAGCCGGACAGGGGATCAGCCCCAGCATTTT.

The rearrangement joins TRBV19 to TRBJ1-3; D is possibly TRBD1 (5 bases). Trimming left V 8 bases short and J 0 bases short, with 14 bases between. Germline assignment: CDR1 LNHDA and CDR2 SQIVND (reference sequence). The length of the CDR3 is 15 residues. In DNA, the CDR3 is TGTGCCAGTGGACAACCCTATAACTCTGGAAACACCATATATTTT. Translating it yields CASGQPYNSGNTIYF.

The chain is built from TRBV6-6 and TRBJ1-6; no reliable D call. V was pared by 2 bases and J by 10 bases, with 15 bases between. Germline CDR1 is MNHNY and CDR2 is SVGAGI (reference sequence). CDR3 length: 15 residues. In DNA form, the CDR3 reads TGTGCCAGCAGTTACGGCCCCCCGGAGGACTCACCCCTCCACTTT. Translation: CASSYGPPEDSPLHF.

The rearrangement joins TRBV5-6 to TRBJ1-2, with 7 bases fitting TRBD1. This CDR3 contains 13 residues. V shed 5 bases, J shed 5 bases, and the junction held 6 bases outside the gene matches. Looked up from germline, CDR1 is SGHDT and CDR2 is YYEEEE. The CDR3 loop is CASRALTGYGYTF. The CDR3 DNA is TGTGCCAGCAGGGCCCTGACAGGGTATGGCTACACCTTC. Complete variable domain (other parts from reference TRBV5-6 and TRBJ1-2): DAGVTQSPTHLIKTRGQQVTLRCSPKSGHDTVSWYQQALGQGPQFIFQYYEEEERQRGNFPDRFSGHQFPNYSSELNVNALLLGDSALYLCASRALTGYGYTFGSGTRLTVV.

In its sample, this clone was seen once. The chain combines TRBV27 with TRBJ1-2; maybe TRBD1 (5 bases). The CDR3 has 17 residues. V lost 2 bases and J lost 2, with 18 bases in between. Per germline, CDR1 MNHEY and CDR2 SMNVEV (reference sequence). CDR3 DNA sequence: TGTGCCAGCAGTTTACTTTTGGTAGGGGTGGAGAACTATGGCTACACCTTC. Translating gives CASSLLLVGVENYGYTF.

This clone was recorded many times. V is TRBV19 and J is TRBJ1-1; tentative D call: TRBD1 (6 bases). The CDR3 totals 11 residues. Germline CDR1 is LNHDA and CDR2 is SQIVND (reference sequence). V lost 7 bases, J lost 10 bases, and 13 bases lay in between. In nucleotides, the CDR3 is TGTGCCAGTATACAGGGAGCAAGAGCTTTCTTT. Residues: CASIQGARAFF.

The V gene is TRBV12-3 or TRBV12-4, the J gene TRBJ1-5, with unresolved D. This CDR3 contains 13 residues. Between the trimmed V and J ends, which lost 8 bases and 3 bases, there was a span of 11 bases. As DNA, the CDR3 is TGTGCCAGCGGACTCGGATACAATCAGCCCCAGCATTTT. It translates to CASGLGYNQPQHF.

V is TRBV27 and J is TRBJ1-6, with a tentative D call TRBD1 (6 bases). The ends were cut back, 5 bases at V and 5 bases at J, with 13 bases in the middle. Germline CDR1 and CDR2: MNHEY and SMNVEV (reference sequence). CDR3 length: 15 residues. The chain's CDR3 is CASSEDRAHNSPLHF. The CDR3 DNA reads TGTGCCAGCAGTGAGGACAGAGCCCATAATTCACCCCTCCACTTT.

CDR3 sequence reads: CASSEYVARDTQYF. As DNA, the CDR3 is TGTGCCAGCAGTGAATACGTCGCTAGAGATACGCAGTATTTT. This chain links TRBV6-1 with TRBJ2-3; D unclear. The CDR3 covers 14 residues. V was shortened by 2 bases and J by 5 bases, with 11 bases between the two germline ends. Germline assignment: CDR1 MNHNS and CDR2 SASEGT.

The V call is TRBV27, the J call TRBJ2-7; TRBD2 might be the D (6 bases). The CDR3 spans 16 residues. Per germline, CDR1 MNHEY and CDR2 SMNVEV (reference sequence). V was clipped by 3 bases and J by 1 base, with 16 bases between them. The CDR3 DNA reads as TGTGCCAGCAGTTTTTTCGGGGGTGCTGGTTCCTACGAGCAGTACTTC. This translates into CASSFFGGAGSYEQYF.

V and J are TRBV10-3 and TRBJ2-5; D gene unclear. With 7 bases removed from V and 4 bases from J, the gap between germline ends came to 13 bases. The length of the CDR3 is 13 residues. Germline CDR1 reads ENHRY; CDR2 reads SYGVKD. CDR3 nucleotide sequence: TGTGCCATCATGGGTTTTACGGGAGAGACCCAGTACTTC. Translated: CAIMGFTGETQYF.

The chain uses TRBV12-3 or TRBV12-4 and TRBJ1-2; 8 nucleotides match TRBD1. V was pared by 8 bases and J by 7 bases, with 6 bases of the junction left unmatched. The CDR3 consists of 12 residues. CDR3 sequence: CASLQGAGGYTF. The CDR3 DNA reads TGTGCCAGCCTCCAGGGGGCGGGTGGCTACACCTTC.

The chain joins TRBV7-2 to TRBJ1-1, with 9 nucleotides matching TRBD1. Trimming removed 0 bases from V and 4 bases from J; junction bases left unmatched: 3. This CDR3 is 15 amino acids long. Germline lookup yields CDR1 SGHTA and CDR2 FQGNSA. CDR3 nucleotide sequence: TGTGCCAGCAGCTTAGCTACAGGGGGCATCACTGAAGCTTTCTTT. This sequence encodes CASSLATGGITEAFF.

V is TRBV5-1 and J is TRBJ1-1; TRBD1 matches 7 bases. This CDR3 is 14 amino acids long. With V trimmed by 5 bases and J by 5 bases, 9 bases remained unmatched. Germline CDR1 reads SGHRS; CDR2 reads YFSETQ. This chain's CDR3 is CASSSGQGETEAFF. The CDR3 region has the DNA TGCGCCAGCAGTTCGGGGCAGGGGGAAACTGAAGCTTTCTTT.

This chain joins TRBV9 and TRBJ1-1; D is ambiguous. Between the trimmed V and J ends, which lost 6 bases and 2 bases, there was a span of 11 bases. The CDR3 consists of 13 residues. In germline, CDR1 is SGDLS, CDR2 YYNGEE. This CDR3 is CASMRLINTEAFF. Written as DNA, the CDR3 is TGTGCCAGCATGCGACTTATAAACACTGAAGCTTTCTTT.

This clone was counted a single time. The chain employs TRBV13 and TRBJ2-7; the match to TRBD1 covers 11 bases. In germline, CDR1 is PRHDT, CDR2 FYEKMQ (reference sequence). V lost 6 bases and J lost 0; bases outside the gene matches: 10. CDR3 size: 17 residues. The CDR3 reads CASRRTGGFQSSYEQYF. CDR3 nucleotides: TGTGCCAGCAGGAGGACAGGGGGCTTCCAGAGCTCCTACGAGCAGTACTTC.

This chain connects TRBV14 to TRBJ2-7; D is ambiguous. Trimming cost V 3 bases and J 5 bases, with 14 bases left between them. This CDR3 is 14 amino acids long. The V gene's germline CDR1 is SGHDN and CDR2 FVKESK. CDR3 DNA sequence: TGTGCCAGCAGCCAGGCGGCCCAGTGGAACGAGCAGTACTTC. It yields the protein CASSQAAQWNEQYF. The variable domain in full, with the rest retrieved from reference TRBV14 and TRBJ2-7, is EAGVTQFPSHSVIEKGQTVTLRCDPISGHDNLYWYRRVMGKEIKFLLHFVKESKQDESGMPNNRFLAERTGGTYSTLKVQPAELEDSGVYFCASSQAAQWNEQYFGPGTRLTVT.

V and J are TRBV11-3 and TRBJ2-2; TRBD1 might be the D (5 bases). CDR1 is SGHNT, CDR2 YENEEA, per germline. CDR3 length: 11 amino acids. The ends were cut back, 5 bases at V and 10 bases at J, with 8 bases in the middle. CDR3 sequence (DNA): TGTGCCAGCAGCCAACAGGAGGAGCTGTTTTTT. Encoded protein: CASSQQEELFF.

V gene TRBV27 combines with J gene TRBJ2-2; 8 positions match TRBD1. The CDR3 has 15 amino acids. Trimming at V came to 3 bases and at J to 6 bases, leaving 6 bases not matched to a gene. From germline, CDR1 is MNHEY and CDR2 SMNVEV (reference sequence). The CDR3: CASSFRDRTAGELFF. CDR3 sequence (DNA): TGTGCCAGCAGTTTCCGGGACAGGACGGCCGGGGAGCTGTTTTTT.

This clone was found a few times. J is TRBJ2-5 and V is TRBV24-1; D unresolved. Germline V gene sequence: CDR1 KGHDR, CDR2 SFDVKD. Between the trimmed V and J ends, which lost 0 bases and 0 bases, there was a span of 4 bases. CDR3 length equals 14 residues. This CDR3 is CATSDLWHQETQYF. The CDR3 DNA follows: TGTGCCACCAGTGATTTGTGGCACCAAGAGACCCAGTACTTC.

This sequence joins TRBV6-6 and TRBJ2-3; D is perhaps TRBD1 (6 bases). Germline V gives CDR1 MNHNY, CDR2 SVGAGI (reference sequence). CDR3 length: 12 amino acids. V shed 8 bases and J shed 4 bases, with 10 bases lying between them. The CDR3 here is CASAGAPDTQYF. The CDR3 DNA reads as TGTGCCAGCGCAGGGGCCCCAGATACGCAGTATTTT.

In nucleotides, the CDR3 is TGCGCCAGCAGAAACGCGCCGGCGGGGGGGCGAACCAATGAGCAGTTCTTC. Translated: CASRNAPAGGRTNEQFF. The gene calls are TRBV4-1 and TRBJ2-1; 9 bases fit TRBD2. The CDR3 spans 17 residues. Trimming removed 6 bases from V and 6 bases from J; junction bases left unmatched: 15. Germline CDR1 is MGHRA and CDR2 is YSYEKL.

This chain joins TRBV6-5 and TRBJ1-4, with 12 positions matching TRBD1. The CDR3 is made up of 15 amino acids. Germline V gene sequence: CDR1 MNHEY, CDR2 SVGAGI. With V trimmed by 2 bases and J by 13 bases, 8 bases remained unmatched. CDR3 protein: CASSYGTGGPLRLFF. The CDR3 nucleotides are TGTGCCAGCAGTTACGGGACAGGGGGCCCTCTCAGACTGTTTTTT.

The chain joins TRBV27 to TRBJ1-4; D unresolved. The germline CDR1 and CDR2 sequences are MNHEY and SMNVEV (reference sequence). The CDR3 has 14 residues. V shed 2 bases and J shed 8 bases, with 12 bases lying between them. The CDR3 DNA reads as TGTGCCAGCAGTTTAACCCCAGGCCAGGAAAAACTGTTTTTT. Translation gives CASSLTPGQEKLFF.

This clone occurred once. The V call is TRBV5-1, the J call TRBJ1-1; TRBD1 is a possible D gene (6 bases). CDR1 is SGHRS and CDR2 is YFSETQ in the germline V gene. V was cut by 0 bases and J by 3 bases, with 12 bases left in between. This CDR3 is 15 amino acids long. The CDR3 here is CASSLGWAGDTEAFF. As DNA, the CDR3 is TGCGCCAGCAGCTTGGGGTGGGCAGGGGACACTGAAGCTTTCTTT.

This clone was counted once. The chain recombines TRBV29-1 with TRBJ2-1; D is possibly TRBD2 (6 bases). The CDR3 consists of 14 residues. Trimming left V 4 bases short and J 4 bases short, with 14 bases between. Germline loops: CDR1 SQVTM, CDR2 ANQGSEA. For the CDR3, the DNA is TGCAGCGTTGGGGGGACTCCCCCTTACAATGAGCAGTTCTTC. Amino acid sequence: CSVGGTPPYNEQFF.

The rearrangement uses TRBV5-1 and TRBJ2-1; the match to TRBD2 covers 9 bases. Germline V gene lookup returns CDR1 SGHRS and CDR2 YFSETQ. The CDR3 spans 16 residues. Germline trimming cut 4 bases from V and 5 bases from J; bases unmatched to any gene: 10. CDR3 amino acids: CASSPVVTSGNNEQFF. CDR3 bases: TGCGCCAGCAGCCCGGTGGTGACTAGCGGAAACAATGAGCAGTTCTTC.